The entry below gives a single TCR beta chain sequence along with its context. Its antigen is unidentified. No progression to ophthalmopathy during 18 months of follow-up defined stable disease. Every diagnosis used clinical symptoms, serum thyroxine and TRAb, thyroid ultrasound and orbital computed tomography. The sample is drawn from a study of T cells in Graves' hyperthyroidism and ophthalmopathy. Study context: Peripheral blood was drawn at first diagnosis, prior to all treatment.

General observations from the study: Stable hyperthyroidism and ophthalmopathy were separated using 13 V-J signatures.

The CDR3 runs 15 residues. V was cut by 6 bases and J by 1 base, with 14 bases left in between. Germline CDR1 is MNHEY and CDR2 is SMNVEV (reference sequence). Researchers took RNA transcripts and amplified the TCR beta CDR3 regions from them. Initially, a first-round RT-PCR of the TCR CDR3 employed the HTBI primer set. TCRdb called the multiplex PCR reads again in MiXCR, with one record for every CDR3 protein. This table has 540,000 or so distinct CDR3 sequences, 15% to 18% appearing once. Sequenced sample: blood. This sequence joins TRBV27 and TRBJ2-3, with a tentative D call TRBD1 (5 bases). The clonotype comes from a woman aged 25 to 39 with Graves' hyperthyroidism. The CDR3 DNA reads TGTGCCAGCAGCGAAGGGGTGGTTGGCACAGATACGCAGTATTTT. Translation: CASSEGVVGTDTQYF.